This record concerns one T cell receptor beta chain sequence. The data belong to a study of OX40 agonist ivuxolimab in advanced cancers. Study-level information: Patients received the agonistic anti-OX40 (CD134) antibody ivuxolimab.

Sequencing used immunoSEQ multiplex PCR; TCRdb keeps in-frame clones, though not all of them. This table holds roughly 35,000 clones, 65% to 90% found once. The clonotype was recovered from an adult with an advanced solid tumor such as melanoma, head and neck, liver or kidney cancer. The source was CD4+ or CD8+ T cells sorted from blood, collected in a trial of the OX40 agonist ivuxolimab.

This chain's CDR3 is CASSLGTSGYEQYF. The CDR3 DNA reads TGTGCCAGCAGCTTAGGGACTAGCGGGTACGAGCAGTACTTC. The V and J genes are TRBV13 and TRBJ2-7; 10 positions match TRBD2. V lost 0 bases and J lost 4; bases outside the gene matches: 0. The V gene's germline CDR1 is PRHDT and CDR2 FYEKMQ (reference sequence). The CDR3 consists of 14 residues.